The rows below give T cell receptor beta chains drawn from one sample of a study of CD4+ T cells in melanoma. This table comes from immunoSEQ multiplex PCR, and its TCRdb copy is limited to in-frame clones, with some not included. The table records 55,000 or so clones, roughly two thirds of them present only once. Sequencing used tumor tissue. The receptors were sampled from a human donor with melanoma. Each CDR3 is given with its conserved first and last residue. D genes are given only for firm matches. Rows give clone size only sometimes, using once, few, many, or a class for an expanded clone.

d_call clone_size cdr3_length j_call v_call cdr3_nt cdr3_aa
- - 14 TRBJ1-1 TRBV7-9 TGTGCCAGCAGCTTACTACCGGAGAACACTGAAGCTTTCTTT CASSLLPENTEAFF
- - 16 TRBJ1-1 TRBV30 TGTGCCTGGAGTTTCGTCAGGACAAGGGGAAGCACTGAAGCTTTCTTT CAWSFVRTRGSTEAFF
- - 15 TRBJ1-3 TRBV11-2 TGTGCCAGCAGGATACCCGGGAGCTCTGGAAACACCATATATTTT CASRIPGSSGNTIYF
TRBD1 - 13 TRBJ2-7 TRBV14 TGTGCCAGCAGCCTGGACAGGGATTACGAGCAGTACTTC CASSLDRDYEQYF
TRBD1 - 14 TRBJ2-1 TRBV14 TGTGCCAGCAGCCATACGACAGGGTTGGGGGAGCAGTTCTTC CASSHTTGLGEQFF
- once 12 TRBJ2-7 TRBV5-1 TGCGCCAGCTCGGGGTTCCGGGACGAGCAGTACTTC CASSGFRDEQYF
- once 16 TRBJ1-1 TRBV21-1 TGTGCCAGCAGCAATAGGGGCGGGCGAATGAACACTGAAGCTTTCTTT CASSNRGGRMNTEAFF
TRBD1 - 15 TRBJ2-1 TRBV13 TGTGCCAGCAGCGCAACCGGGACAGGGGTACCTGAGCAGTTCTTC CASSATGTGVPEQFF
- - 14 TRBJ1-6 TRBV7-6 TGTGCCAGCAGCCCAAGACAGTCAGGGTCACCCCTCCACTTT CASSPRQSGSPLHF
- - 14 TRBJ2-3 TRBV5-1 TGCGCCAGCAGCTTGGGGCAGGGAGGCGATACGCAGTATTTT CASSLGQGGDTQYF
- - 14 TRBJ2-1 TRBV7-2 TGTGCCAGCAGCCGAGGGACAATAGGTGATGAGCAGTTCTTC CASSRGTIGDEQFF
TRBD1 - 14 TRBJ2-7 TRBV4-3 TGCGCCAGCAGCAACCGGGACAGCTCCTACGAGCAGTACTTC CASSNRDSSYEQYF
- many 14 TRBJ1-2 TRBV15 TGTGCCACCAGCGATCTCCGACCCAAGGATGGCTACACCTTC CATSDLRPKDGYTF
- - 16 TRBJ2-1 TRBV2 TGTGCCAGCCCGCCGCCCCACGGGATCGTTTACAATGAGCAGTTCTTC CASPPPHGIVYNEQFF
TRBD1 many 18 TRBJ1-6 TRBV4-1 TGCGCCAGCAGCCAAGGGCGGGCCGGACAGGGTTTTATTTCACCCCTCCACTTT CASSQGRAGQGFISPLHF
- - 15 TRBJ2-5 TRBV9 TGTGCCAGCAGCGTAGCTGGGGCGGTCCAAGAGACCCAGTACTTC CASSVAGAVQETQYF
- once 14 TRBJ1-5 TRBV7-8 TGTGCCAGCAGCCCACCCTCAGGGGTTCAGCCCCAGCATTTT CASSPPSGVQPQHF
- once 14 TRBJ2-2 TRBV5-1 TGCGCCAGCAGCTTGCGGACGAACACCGGGGAGCTGTTTTTT CASSLRTNTGELFF
TRBD1 medium-sized 14 TRBJ2-7 TRBV15 TGTGCCACCAGCAGGGGACAGGGTGGGCGCGAGCAGTACTTC CATSRGQGGREQYF
- - 13 TRBJ2-5 TRBV16 TGTGCCAGCAGCCAGGGTTGGCAAGAGACCCAGTACTTC CASSQGWQETQYF
- - 16 TRBJ1-4 TRBV7-6 TGTGCCAGCAGCTTAGCGCCGGCCTCAACTAATGAAAAACTGTTTTTT CASSLAPASTNEKLFF
TRBD1 - 15 TRBJ1-2 TRBV29-1 TGCAGCGTTGCCGGCCTGGGACAGGGGGCCTATGGCTACACCTTC CSVAGLGQGAYGYTF
- - 15 TRBJ2-2 TRBV2 TGTGCCAGCAGTCGTACAGGGCCTAGGACCGGGGAGCTGTTTTTT CASSRTGPRTGELFF
- - 17 TRBJ1-4 TRBV5-4 TGTGCCAGCAGCTCCTTCGTGGGGGGGAAGACTAATGAAAAACTGTTTTTT CASSSFVGGKTNEKLFF
- once 13 TRBJ2-7 TRBV6-1 TGTGCCAGCAAAGGAGAACCTACCTACGAGCAGTACTTC CASKGEPTYEQYF
- few 14 TRBJ2-3 TRBV2 TGTGCCAGCAGTGAGGGGACGTTACCAGATACGCAGTATTTT CASSEGTLPDTQYF
TRBD2 - 17 TRBJ2-2 TRBV28 TGTGCCAGCAGTTTATGGAGCGGGGGGCCGAGGACCGGGGAGCTGTTTTTT CASSLWSGGPRTGELFF
- - 17 TRBJ1-2 TRBV5-1 TGCGCCAGCAGCTTGGGCGGCCGTACAATAACTAACTATGGCTACACCTTC CASSLGGRTITNYGYTF
TRBD1 - 15 TRBJ2-3 TRBV5-1 TGCGCCAGCAGCTTGGCCCGACAGGGGAAAGATACGCAGTATTTT CASSLARQGKDTQYF
- - 15 TRBJ1-2 TRBV5-3 TGTGCCAGCAGCTTGGGGCAGGGCAGGAACTATGGCTACACCTTC CASSLGQGRNYGYTF
- - 15 TRBJ1-3 TRBV15 TGTGCCACCAGCAGAGCCGGGACAATGGGAAACACCATATATTTT CATSRAGTMGNTIYF
TRBD1 few 13 TRBJ1-4 TRBV6-4 TGTGCCATCCCCTCGGACAGGGACGAAAAACTGTTTTTT CAIPSDRDEKLFF
- - 15 TRBJ2-5 TRBV29-1 TGCAGCTACGTAAGAGGAGGGTTAACAGGAGAGACCCAGTACTTC CSYVRGGLTGETQYF
- - 15 TRBJ2-5 TRBV5-1 TGCGCCAGCAGCTTGGGAGGGAACCCCCAAGAGACCCAGTACTTC CASSLGGNPQETQYF
- - 13 TRBJ2-7 TRBV2 TGTGCCAGCAGTGGGGCTACTTCCTACGAGCAGTACTTC CASSGATSYEQYF
- - 16 TRBJ1-1 TRBV4-1 TGCGCCAGCAGCCAAGATTTGACAACTCGATCCACTGAAGCTTTCTTT CASSQDLTTRSTEAFF
- - 15 TRBJ2-1 TRBV5-8 TGTGCCAGCAGCTTGGGACAGACCTCCTACAATGAGCAGTTCTTC CASSLGQTSYNEQFF
- - 14 TRBJ2-5 TRBV6-1 TGTGCCAGCAGTGCAATCCCCAGGGGTGAGACCCAGTACTTC CASSAIPRGETQYF
- - 15 TRBJ1-5 TRBV10-2 TGCGCCAGCAGTGAGAGGAAATATAGCAATCAGCCCCAGCATTTT CASSERKYSNQPQHF
- - 15 TRBJ1-1 TRBV7-2 TGTGCCAGCAGCCAGAGACTACAGAGGAACACTGAAGCTTTCTTT CASSQRLQRNTEAFF
- - 14 TRBJ2-7 TRBV5-1 TGCGCCAGCAGCTTGCCACAGGACCCCTACGAGCAGTACTTC CASSLPQDPYEQYF
- - 16 TRBJ1-1 TRBV6-1 TGTGCCAGCAGTGCCCATTTTGTGGGCAGCCAAAGTGAAGCTTTCTTT CASSAHFVGSQSEAFF
TRBD2 few 18 TRBJ2-5 TRBV11-1 TGTGCCAGCAGCTTAGGGGGGGTTAGCGGGGGCTCTCAAGAGACCCAGTACTTC CASSLGGVSGGSQETQYF
- - 14 TRBJ1-1 TRBV30 TGTGCCTGGAGTGTGGGGCAGGTCGTCACTGAAGCTTTCTTT CAWSVGQVVTEAFF
TRBD2 once 15 TRBJ2-7 TRBV4-1 TGCGCCAGCAGCGGACGGACTAGCGGGGTGAGCGAGCAGTACTTC CASSGRTSGVSEQYF
- few 12 TRBJ2-3 TRBV30 TGTGCCTGGGCGCCGGGAACAGATACGCAGTATTTT CAWAPGTDTQYF
TRBD2 - 14 TRBJ2-7 TRBV4-3 TGCGCCAGCAGCCCATATAGCGGGGGTTACGAGCAGTACTTC CASSPYSGGYEQYF
- few 14 TRBJ1-3 TRBV7-8 TGTGCCAGCAGCTTAGCCAGTCCTGGAAACACCATATATTTT CASSLASPGNTIYF
- - 15 TRBJ2-7 TRBV18 TGTGCCAGCTCACCAGAGGGGATAAGCTCCTACGAGCAGTACTTC CASSPEGISSYEQYF
- - 16 TRBJ2-1 TRBV7-3 TGTGCCAGCAGCCCTCAAAAGGGTGGGGCGTACAATGAGCAGTTCTTC CASSPQKGGAYNEQFF
TRBD1 - 16 TRBJ2-2 TRBV7-3 TGTGCCAGCAGCGGGGGACAGGGGAATGGGCCCGGGGAGCTGTTTTTT CASSGGQGNGPGELFF
- - 14 TRBJ1-2 TRBV7-9 TGTGCCAGCAGCCCGACCGGTACTCACTATGGCTACACCTTC CASSPTGTHYGYTF